The T cell receptor (beta chain) described here comes from a study of blood T cell repertoires in COVID-19 (dated by TCRdb to about 2020). General notes on the study: Collaborator samples came from the United States, Italy and Spain and covered acute and convalescent phases of COVID-19. Deeply sampled blood TCRbeta repertoires from subjects exposed to, actively infected with, or recovered from COVID-19 were included in the dataset. The sample metadata nearly always contained a de-identified subject ID, COVID-19 status, age in years and sex. HLA class I and class II types, where available, came from metadata supplied by the sample provider rather than from assay-based typing. The samples were drawn from the first 160 participants of the ongoing ImmuneRACE study and from 950 to 1,500 subjects provided by 6 global collaborators. A freely available public database, intended as a resource for researchers studying the immune response to SARS-CoV-2, is where the repertoires were released. The material from the prospective study consisted of cDNA or gDNA derived from T cells, B-cell-depleted T cells, or PBMCs. General findings and caveats noted by the study authors: The quantity of clinical and demographic metadata differed by source and by participant and was supplied without curation.

One collaborating source in Seattle enrolled patients during active infection and followed them longitudinally through the course of disease. Collaborating institutions collected whole blood in K2EDTA tubes following their own protocols. For TCRbeta analysis, collaborators shipped samples in one of three forms: frozen whole blood, isolated PBMCs, or DNA extracted from either of those sample types. Trimming leaves V shorter by 8 bases and J shorter by 8 bases, with the junction holding 7 bases beyond the gene matches. The CDR3 starts with the cysteine, ends with the phenylalanine, and has 14 residues. Only CDR3 DNA is held: 42 bases, read in frame from base 1. CDR1 and CDR2 were assigned from the germline V gene as SNHLY and FYNNEI. TCRbeta CDR3 regions were amplified from genomic DNA by means of the immunoSEQ Assay, a bias-controlled multiplex PCR. The study's processing was this. Nucleated cell counts per sample were estimated from amplification of reference gene primers within the assay. To quantify the absolute abundance of each unique TCRbeta CDR3 rearrangement, sequence reads were collapsed and filtered. Productive Simpson clonality was computed per sample as the square root of Simpson's diversity index over productive rearrangements. In TCRdb, the immuneACCESS table is reduced to in-frame sequences with V and J assigned. These tables do not hold every clone; where another copy was compared, an unresolved V gene accounts for under half, and the others remain unexplained. That table supplies the V and J calls and clone size; D and trimming were determined from the DNA. Within this sample are under 200,000 clones, with roughly 81% of them counted one time only. Approximately 2.6% of the sample rests with the top ten.

Worth noting for this clone: Its cognate antigen has yet to be identified. No much larger clone is present one base from it, and per-base qualities are unavailable.

The chain couples TRBV2 to TRBJ2-2, with 11 bases matching TRBD1. The sequence derives from a woman aged 80 or over with COVID-19, enrolled during active disease. Specimen: peripheral blood. The CDR3 here reads CASGGQGVLGELFF. The DNA sequence is as follows: TGTGCCAGCGGGGGACAGGGGGTATTAGGGGAGCTGTTTTTT.